This TCR beta chain derives from a study of T cell changes during pregnancy in multiple sclerosis. The table came from immunoSEQ multiplex PCR; TCRdb's copy has only in-frame clones and leaves some out. The sample consists of around 95,000 clones, around 92% of them appearing once. This clone was observed a handful of times. V was clipped by 3 bases and J by 1 base, with 13 bases between them. The CDR3 is 15 amino acids. The V gene's germline CDR1 is LNHDA and CDR2 SQIVND (reference sequence). This specimen consisted of peripheral blood, obtained after pregnancy. This sequence was found in a female donor with multiple sclerosis, enrolled in a pregnancy study. The chain combines TRBV19 with TRBJ2-7; D gene unclear. CDR3 in amino acids: CASSIEAKISYEQYF. CDR3 sequence (DNA): TGTGCCAGTAGTATTGAGGCGAAAATATCCTACGAGCAGTACTTC.